The rows below give T cell receptor beta chains drawn from one sample of a study of PD-1 blockade in mismatch repair-deficient tumors. Profiling relied on immunoSEQ multiplex PCR, and the TCRdb table lists in-frame clones only, not all of them. The sample lists 130,000 or so clones; roughly nine tenths were seen once. This specimen consisted of peripheral blood, obtained 44 weeks after starting pembrolizumab. The receptors come from an adult with mismatch repair-deficient cancer. CDR3s include the opening cysteine and the closing phenylalanine or tryptophan. The D gene is left open where the match is weak. A row's size may be missing; if present it is once, few, many or a size class.

j_gene: TRBJ2-2; abundance: .; d_gene: .; v_gene: TRBV12-5; CDR3nt: TGTGCTAGTGGTTTGAAGGGAGGGAACACCGGGGAGCTGTTTTTT; CDR3aa: CASGLKGGNTGELFF
j_gene: TRBJ1-4; abundance: few; d_gene: .; v_gene: TRBV5-4; CDR3nt: TGTGCCAGCAGCTTGGCAGGGGAAGGGGAAAAACTGTTTTTT; CDR3aa: CASSLAGEGEKLFF
j_gene: TRBJ2-7; abundance: few; d_gene: .; v_gene: TRBV5-1; CDR3nt: TGCGCCAGCACCTCAGACGGCTACGAGCAGTACTTC; CDR3aa: CASTSDGYEQYF
j_gene: TRBJ2-7; abundance: few; d_gene: .; v_gene: TRBV30; CDR3nt: TGTGCCTGGAGTCATTTAACAAACTCCTACGAGCAGTACTTC; CDR3aa: CAWSHLTNSYEQYF
j_gene: TRBJ2-5; abundance: .; d_gene: .; v_gene: TRBV29-1; CDR3nt: TGCAGCGTTGACGATGGAGGGGTGGCGAGGCAAGAGACCCAGTACTTC; CDR3aa: CSVDDGGVARQETQYF
j_gene: TRBJ1-1; abundance: .; d_gene: .; v_gene: TRBV5-1; CDR3nt: TGCGCCAGCAGCTTGAGTTGGGGGTCGGGCACTGAAGCTTTCTTT; CDR3aa: CASSLSWGSGTEAFF
j_gene: TRBJ2-6; abundance: once; d_gene: .; v_gene: TRBV29-1; CDR3nt: TGCAGCGTTGAAGATCTCGTGGAGGGAAGAGGGGCCAACGTCCTGACTTTC; CDR3aa: CSVEDLVEGRGANVLTF
j_gene: TRBJ1-1; abundance: .; d_gene: TRBD1; v_gene: TRBV10-1; CDR3nt: TGCGCCAGCAGGGACAGGAGAGGTTGGTCTAGTGACACTGAAGCTTTCTTT; CDR3aa: CASRDRRGWSSDTEAFF
j_gene: TRBJ1-4; abundance: once; d_gene: TRBD1; v_gene: TRBV2; CDR3nt: TGTGCCAGCAGTGTTAGGGGGCGCGTTAGTGAAAAACTGTTTTTT; CDR3aa: CASSVRGRVSEKLFF
j_gene: TRBJ2-5; abundance: .; d_gene: .; v_gene: TRBV30; CDR3nt: TGTGCCTGGACTGGGGGCGAAGCCTACGAAGAGACCCAGTACTTC; CDR3aa: CAWTGGEAYEETQYF
j_gene: TRBJ1-1; abundance: few; d_gene: TRBD1; v_gene: TRBV6-1; CDR3nt: TGTGCCAGCAGTCTACTCCGGGACAGGGCCACTGAAGCTTTCTTT; CDR3aa: CASSLLRDRATEAFF
j_gene: TRBJ2-6; abundance: .; d_gene: .; v_gene: TRBV5-4; CDR3nt: TGTGCCAGCAGCTCCCCAGGGACTGGGGCCAACGTCCTGACTTTC; CDR3aa: CASSSPGTGANVLTF
j_gene: TRBJ2-2; abundance: .; d_gene: TRBD2; v_gene: TRBV19; CDR3nt: TGTGCCAGTATGGCCCTGGTGGCGGGAGACACCGGGGAGCTGTTTTTT; CDR3aa: CASMALVAGDTGELFF
j_gene: TRBJ1-3; abundance: .; d_gene: .; v_gene: TRBV30; CDR3nt: TGTGCCTGGAGTTATGGGGGGGGCGCAGGTGGAAACACCATATATTTT; CDR3aa: CAWSYGGGAGGNTIYF
j_gene: TRBJ1-4; abundance: .; d_gene: TRBD1; v_gene: TRBV6-6; CDR3nt: TGTGCCAGCAGACCCGGACAGGGATTGGGTAATGAAAAACTGTTTTTT; CDR3aa: CASRPGQGLGNEKLFF
j_gene: TRBJ2-5; abundance: .; d_gene: .; v_gene: TRBV9; CDR3nt: TGTGCCAGCAGCCCTCGGGACTACCAAGAGACCCAGTACTTC; CDR3aa: CASSPRDYQETQYF
j_gene: TRBJ2-1; abundance: .; d_gene: .; v_gene: TRBV5-4; CDR3nt: TGTGCCAGCAGCTTGGGAGAGGGTGTGAGCTCCTACAATGAGCAGTTCTTC; CDR3aa: CASSLGEGVSSYNEQFF
j_gene: TRBJ2-5; abundance: .; d_gene: .; v_gene: TRBV29-1; CDR3nt: TGCAGCGTTGAAGGACCCGACCCGGCCGAGACCCAGTACTTC; CDR3aa: CSVEGPDPAETQYF
j_gene: TRBJ2-3; abundance: .; d_gene: .; v_gene: TRBV29-1; CDR3nt: TGCAGCGTTGAAGATCTAGCAGGGATTGGCACAGATACGCAGTATTTT; CDR3aa: CSVEDLAGIGTDTQYF
j_gene: TRBJ2-7; abundance: .; d_gene: TRBD2; v_gene: TRBV19; CDR3nt: TGTGCCAGTAGTAGGACTAGCGCTTCCTACGAGCAGTACTTC; CDR3aa: CASSRTSASYEQYF
j_gene: TRBJ1-2; abundance: few; d_gene: .; v_gene: TRBV7-9; CDR3nt: TGTGCCAGCAGCAAACCGGGAGTCCACTATGGCTACACCTTC; CDR3aa: CASSKPGVHYGYTF
j_gene: TRBJ2-3; abundance: .; d_gene: TRBD2; v_gene: TRBV4-1; CDR3nt: TGCGCCAGCAGCCACCCGACCTCCGGGACTAGCGGGAGTTTAGGCACAGATACGCAGTATTTT; CDR3aa: CASSHPTSGTSGSLGTDTQYF
j_gene: TRBJ2-7; abundance: .; d_gene: .; v_gene: TRBV28; CDR3nt: TGTGCCAGCGCCATGTTAGAACGGTCCTCCTACGAGCAGTACTTC; CDR3aa: CASAMLERSSYEQYF
j_gene: TRBJ2-7; abundance: few; d_gene: .; v_gene: TRBV12-2; CDR3nt: TGTGCATGGAACAGGGGCTCCTACGAGCAGTACTTC; CDR3aa: CAWNRGSYEQYF
j_gene: TRBJ1-2; abundance: .; d_gene: .; v_gene: TRBV7-9; CDR3nt: TGTGCCAGCAGCTTAACGGGTGACTATGGCTACACCTTC; CDR3aa: CASSLTGDYGYTF
j_gene: TRBJ2-3; abundance: .; d_gene: TRBD2; v_gene: TRBV5-6; CDR3nt: TGTGCCAGCAGCTCCTACCCGGGACTAGCGGACACAGATACGCAGTATTTT; CDR3aa: CASSSYPGLADTDTQYF
j_gene: TRBJ2-2; abundance: .; d_gene: .; v_gene: TRBV19; CDR3nt: TGTGCCAGCCATCCCAGGTCGAGCACCGGGGAGCTGTTTTTT; CDR3aa: CASHPRSSTGELFF
j_gene: TRBJ2-7; abundance: .; d_gene: .; v_gene: TRBV4-3; CDR3nt: TGCGCCAGCAGCCAAGGTGCGGGCTACGAGCAGTACTTC; CDR3aa: CASSQGAGYEQYF
j_gene: TRBJ2-1; abundance: .; d_gene: .; v_gene: TRBV13; CDR3nt: TGTGCCAGCAGCTTAGAACGGAGGGCCAACAATGAGCAGTTCTTC; CDR3aa: CASSLERRANNEQFF
j_gene: TRBJ2-7; abundance: .; d_gene: .; v_gene: TRBV7-2; CDR3nt: TGTGCCAGCAGCCCCACGGGACAAAAGAACGAGCAGTACTTC; CDR3aa: CASSPTGQKNEQYF
j_gene: TRBJ2-5; abundance: .; d_gene: TRBD2; v_gene: TRBV5-1; CDR3nt: TGCGCCAGCAGCCCCACTGGCGGGAGGGTTCGAGAGACCCAGTACTTC; CDR3aa: CASSPTGGRVRETQYF
j_gene: TRBJ2-3; abundance: .; d_gene: .; v_gene: TRBV15; CDR3nt: TGTGCCACCAGCAGAGGAGTTAGAGGGAGTTTCACTAGCACAGATACGCAGTATTTT; CDR3aa: CATSRGVRGSFTSTDTQYF
j_gene: TRBJ2-3; abundance: .; d_gene: TRBD1; v_gene: TRBV2; CDR3nt: TGTGCCAGCAGGGCGACAGGGGGCACAGATACGCAGTATTTT; CDR3aa: CASRATGGTDTQYF
j_gene: TRBJ2-3; abundance: .; d_gene: .; v_gene: TRBV6-1; CDR3nt: TGTGCCAGCTCCCCGGCAGGGTCTACGACAGATACGCAGTATTTT; CDR3aa: CASSPAGSTTDTQYF
j_gene: TRBJ2-7; abundance: .; d_gene: .; v_gene: TRBV9; CDR3nt: TGTGCCAGCAGCGTAGGGCCGGGGGCCTACGAGCAGTACTTC; CDR3aa: CASSVGPGAYEQYF
j_gene: TRBJ2-1; abundance: .; d_gene: .; v_gene: TRBV11-3; CDR3nt: TGTGCCAGCAGCTTTTACACTAAAGATGAGCAGTTCTTC; CDR3aa: CASSFYTKDEQFF
j_gene: TRBJ2-3; abundance: .; d_gene: .; v_gene: TRBV7-9; CDR3nt: TGTGCCAGCAGCTTAGGCCGCGCAGAGGTCACAGATACGCAGTATTTT; CDR3aa: CASSLGRAEVTDTQYF
j_gene: TRBJ2-7; abundance: .; d_gene: TRBD2; v_gene: TRBV11-2; CDR3nt: TGTGCCAGCAGCCAGACTAGCGTATCATCCTACGAGCAGTACTTC; CDR3aa: CASSQTSVSSYEQYF
j_gene: TRBJ1-2; abundance: few; d_gene: .; v_gene: TRBV6-1; CDR3nt: TGTGCCAGCAGTGAGGGGACCGAGGCGAATGGCTACACCTTC; CDR3aa: CASSEGTEANGYTF
j_gene: TRBJ2-7; abundance: few; d_gene: .; v_gene: TRBV29-1; CDR3nt: TGCAGCGTTGACCCCACAGGGGTCGGGGGGGAGCAGTACTTC; CDR3aa: CSVDPTGVGGEQYF
j_gene: TRBJ2-1; abundance: .; d_gene: TRBD2; v_gene: TRBV7-9; CDR3nt: TGTGCCAGCAGCTTAGACGGGAGCGGGGATGAGCAGTTCTTC; CDR3aa: CASSLDGSGDEQFF
j_gene: TRBJ1-1; abundance: .; d_gene: .; v_gene: TRBV25-1; CDR3nt: TGTGCCAGCAGTGCGGGACACCTGAACACTGAAGCTTTCTTT; CDR3aa: CASSAGHLNTEAFF
j_gene: TRBJ2-1; abundance: .; d_gene: .; v_gene: TRBV19; CDR3nt: TGTGCCAGTAGTAACCCCATTGATGAGCAGTTCTTC; CDR3aa: CASSNPIDEQFF
j_gene: TRBJ2-1; abundance: .; d_gene: .; v_gene: TRBV5-6; CDR3nt: TGTGCCAGCAGCTTAGTAATCTCAGCGTCCAATGAGCAGTTCTTC; CDR3aa: CASSLVISASNEQFF
j_gene: TRBJ1-2; abundance: .; d_gene: TRBD1; v_gene: TRBV5-1; CDR3nt: TGCGCCAGCAGCTTAAGGACAGGGGAAGGTGGCTACACCTTC; CDR3aa: CASSLRTGEGGYTF